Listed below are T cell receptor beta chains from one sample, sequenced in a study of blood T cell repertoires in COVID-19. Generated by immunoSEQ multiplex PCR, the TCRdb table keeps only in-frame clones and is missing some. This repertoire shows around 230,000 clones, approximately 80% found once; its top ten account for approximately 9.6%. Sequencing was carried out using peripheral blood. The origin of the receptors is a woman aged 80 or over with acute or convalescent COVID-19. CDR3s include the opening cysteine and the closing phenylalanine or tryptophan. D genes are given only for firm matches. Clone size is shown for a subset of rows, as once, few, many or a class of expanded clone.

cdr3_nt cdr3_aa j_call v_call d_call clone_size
TGTGCTAGTGGTATAGATCAGCCCCAGCATTTT CASGIDQPQHF TRBJ1-5 TRBV12-5 NA NA
TGTGCCAGCAGCCCCCTGGGGGGGCTCGGTGAAGCTTTCTTT CASSPLGGLGEAFF TRBJ1-1 TRBV9 NA once
TGTGCCAGTAGTATGCCCCGGGGGATCGGTGGCTACACCTTC CASSMPRGIGGYTF TRBJ1-2 TRBV19 NA once
TGTGCCAGCAGCCCGAGGTTGGAACGGACCCCAGCCCCGGGGAAGTCCCAGCATTTT CASSPRLERTPAPGKSQHF TRBJ1-5 TRBV21-1 NA few
TGCGCCAGCAGCCAAGATCTGACTTTCACAGATACGCAGTATTTT CASSQDLTFTDTQYF TRBJ2-3 TRBV4-1 NA NA
TGTGCCAGCAGCCAAGGACAGGGTAATTCACCCCTCCACTTT CASSQGQGNSPLHF TRBJ1-6 TRBV3-1/TRBV3-2 TRBD1 NA
TGTGCCAGTAGAACCTGGGGAGGGGACCACGAGCAGTACTTC CASRTWGGDHEQYF TRBJ2-7 TRBV19 TRBD2 NA
TGTGCCAGCCGACGGACAGGGGGCACCTACGAGCAGTACTTC CASRRTGGTYEQYF TRBJ2-7 TRBV11-2 TRBD1 NA
TGCGCCAGCAGCTTACAGGGAGTCGGATCACCCCTCCACTTT CASSLQGVGSPLHF TRBJ1-6 TRBV5-1 NA NA
TGTGCCAGCGGACGGACTAGCGAAGTAGAGACCCAGTACTTC CASGRTSEVETQYF TRBJ2-5 TRBV10-3 TRBD2 NA
TGTGCCAGCAGCTTAACGGTGGGGGGTGATAAAGGTGAGCAGTTCTTC CASSLTVGGDKGEQFF TRBJ2-1 TRBV7-3 NA NA
TGTGCCAGCAGCTTAGCGCACCGGGGGGCGGACACTGAAGCTTTCTTT CASSLAHRGADTEAFF TRBJ1-1 TRBV7-9 NA NA
TGCGCCAGCAGCCAAAGCATACTTCCACGATTGGCCAGGGGTAGCAATCAGCCCCAGCATTTT CASSQSILPRLARGSNQPQHF TRBJ1-5 TRBV4-1 NA NA
TGCGCCAGCAGCTTGTGGGGGGTGGGGTCCTACGAGCAGTACTTC CASSLWGVGSYEQYF TRBJ2-7 TRBV5-1 NA NA
TGTGCCAGCAACGCGGGGAACATGAACACTGAAGCTTTCTTT CASNAGNMNTEAFF TRBJ1-1 TRBV28 NA NA
TGTGCCAGCAGCGTAGGGATCCAGGGGGATTTCGAGCAGTACTTC CASSVGIQGDFEQYF TRBJ2-7 TRBV9 TRBD1 NA
TGTGCCAGCAGCCCCAGGGGGAACACTGAAGCTTTCTTT CASSPRGNTEAFF TRBJ1-1 TRBV12-3/TRBV12-4 NA NA
TGTGCCAGCAGCGCGGGAGGCGCTACAGATACGCAGTATTTT CASSAGGATDTQYF TRBJ2-3 TRBV9 TRBD2 NA
TGTGCCAGCCGAACGACTGCAGATACGCAGTATTTT CASRTTADTQYF TRBJ2-3 TRBV6-5 NA NA
TGTGCCAGCAGTCCTGAAAGCGGGGTTAATTCACCCCTCCACTTT CASSPESGVNSPLHF TRBJ1-6 TRBV6-6 NA few
TGTGCCACCTCCGCCGGGACAGGGGCCTACGAGCAGTACTTC CATSAGTGAYEQYF TRBJ2-7 TRBV6-5 TRBD1 few
TGTGCCAGCAGTGCCCCGGGACAGCTATACTCTGGAAACACCATATATTTT CASSAPGQLYSGNTIYF TRBJ1-3 TRBV2 TRBD1 NA
TGTGCCAGCAGCCAAGAGACAGGACCGAATCAGCCCCAGCATTTT CASSQETGPNQPQHF TRBJ1-5 TRBV3-1/TRBV3-2 NA NA
TGTGCCAGCAGTTTATTTCTGGGGACAGACATGAACACTGAAGCTTTCTTT CASSLFLGTDMNTEAFF TRBJ1-1 TRBV28 TRBD1 once
TGTGCCAGCAGCGTAGCCGGGGTTCCTCAAGAGACCCAGTACTTC CASSVAGVPQETQYF TRBJ2-5 TRBV9 NA NA
TGTGCCAGCTCTCTTACCGGGACACCCAATCAGCCCCAGCATTTT CASSLTGTPNQPQHF TRBJ1-5 TRBV2 NA NA
TGTGCCAGCAGCTTAATAGGGGGGGGAGCGCAAGAGACCCAGTACTTC CASSLIGGGAQETQYF TRBJ2-5 TRBV7-2 NA NA
TGTGCCAGCAGTATTCACACCACAGATACGCAGTATTTT CASSIHTTDTQYF TRBJ2-3 TRBV12-3/TRBV12-4 NA NA
TGTGCCAGCAGCAGACTAGCGGGGACCACTGGGAATGAGCAGTTCTTC CASSRLAGTTGNEQFF TRBJ2-1 TRBV5-6 TRBD2 NA
TGTGCCAGTAGTATGCCGGGTAGCTATGGCTACACCTTC CASSMPGSYGYTF TRBJ1-2 TRBV19 NA NA
TGTGCCAGCAGGTTGGGACAGGGGACTTATGGCTACACCTTC CASRLGQGTYGYTF TRBJ1-2 TRBV2 TRBD1 NA
TGTGCCAGCAGTCAGGCTGTTTCCTACGAGCAGTACTTC CASSQAVSYEQYF TRBJ2-7 TRBV2 NA NA
TGTGCCAGTAGCAGAATGGACACTGAAGCTTTCTTT CASSRMDTEAFF TRBJ1-1 TRBV19 NA NA
TGTGCCAGCAGTGAAGCAGCGGGCCTTCAGGGCTACACCTTC CASSEAAGLQGYTF TRBJ1-2 TRBV6-1 NA few
TGTGCCAGCAGTTACGCCCTGGGCAGAGCGAACACTGAAGCTTTCTTT CASSYALGRANTEAFF TRBJ1-1 TRBV6-2/TRBV6-3 NA NA
TGTGCCAGCAGCACGGCAGGGTTCGGCGCAGATACGCAGTATTTT CASSTAGFGADTQYF TRBJ2-3 TRBV9 NA NA
TGCGCCAGCAGGGAAAGGGGTGCAACTAATGAAAAACTGTTTTTT CASRERGATNEKLFF TRBJ1-4 TRBV5-1 NA NA
TGTGCCAGCAGTCTCCGGGACACTTCACCCCTCCACTTT CASSLRDTSPLHF TRBJ1-6 TRBV27 NA NA
TGTGCCAGCAGCCGAAACCCCATGACAGTCCTCATCTCTGGGGCCAACGTCCTGACTTTC CASSRNPMTVLISGANVLTF TRBJ2-6 TRBV16 NA NA
TGTGCCAGCAGTTTAAGCGGCAGTACCACTGAAGCTTTCTTT CASSLSGSTTEAFF TRBJ1-1 TRBV27 NA NA
TGTGCCAGCAGTGCCCGGGGGGCCGAGCAGTACTTC CASSARGAEQYF TRBJ2-7 TRBV2 NA NA
TGTGCCAGTAGTACGCGGGGAGGAGGGACCGGGGAGCTGTTTTTT CASSTRGGGTGELFF TRBJ2-2 TRBV19 NA NA
TGTGCCACCAGCAGAGACGGACAGGGGGCACAGCCCCAGCATTTT CATSRDGQGAQPQHF TRBJ1-5 TRBV15 TRBD1 NA
TGTGCCTGGAGAGCCGGCACAGGGCAGTACGAGCAGTACTTC CAWRAGTGQYEQYF TRBJ2-7 TRBV30 NA NA
TGTGCCAGCAGCTACGACAGGGGGCCTGACTTC CASSYDRGPDF TRBJ2-5 TRBV5-6 TRBD1 NA
TGTGCCAGCAGCTCCCAGGGTGTACCTGGAAACACCATATATTTT CASSSQGVPGNTIYF TRBJ1-3 TRBV5-5 NA NA
TGTGCCAGCAGTTTGAGGAGACTAGCGGGGGGGAGTGGGGCCAACGTCCTGACTTTC CASSLRRLAGGSGANVLTF TRBJ2-6 TRBV27 TRBD2 NA
TGTGCCAGCAGCCAAGATTGGAATGGTATCGGGGGGTGGGACACTGAAGCTTTCTTT CASSQDWNGIGGWDTEAFF TRBJ1-1 TRBV4-2 NA NA
TGTGCCAGCAGCCTGACAGGGAACCCAGATACGCAGTATTTT CASSLTGNPDTQYF TRBJ2-3 TRBV7-6 TRBD1 NA
TGTGCCAGCAGCGCGTGGGCCGTTAATGAAAAACTGTTTTTT CASSAWAVNEKLFF TRBJ1-4 TRBV9 NA NA
TGTGCCAGCAGGCAGGGGTCGGAGGAGACCCAGTACTTC CASRQGSEETQYF TRBJ2-5 TRBV6-5 NA many
TGTGCCAGCAGCAAAGTGGGCAGGGACAATGAGCAGTTCTTC CASSKVGRDNEQFF TRBJ2-1 TRBV21-1 NA NA
TGTGCCAGCAGCCTCAGGGGGCAAAATTCACCCCTCCACTTT CASSLRGQNSPLHF TRBJ1-6 TRBV27 TRBD1 NA
TGTGCCAGCAGGTGGACAGGGATGAATCAGCCCCAGCATTTT CASRWTGMNQPQHF TRBJ1-5 TRBV28 TRBD1 NA
TGTGCCAGTAGTATTAGACAGGGATATCAGCCCCAGCATTTT CASSIRQGYQPQHF TRBJ1-5 TRBV19 TRBD1 NA
TGTGCCAGGGGACAGGGTTGGGGCGAGCAGTACTTC CARGQGWGEQYF TRBJ2-7 TRBV2 TRBD1 NA
TGCGCCAGCAGCTTGGCTGGCGGGGGGGCCATCGACGAGCAGTACTTC CASSLAGGGAIDEQYF TRBJ2-7 TRBV5-1 TRBD2 once